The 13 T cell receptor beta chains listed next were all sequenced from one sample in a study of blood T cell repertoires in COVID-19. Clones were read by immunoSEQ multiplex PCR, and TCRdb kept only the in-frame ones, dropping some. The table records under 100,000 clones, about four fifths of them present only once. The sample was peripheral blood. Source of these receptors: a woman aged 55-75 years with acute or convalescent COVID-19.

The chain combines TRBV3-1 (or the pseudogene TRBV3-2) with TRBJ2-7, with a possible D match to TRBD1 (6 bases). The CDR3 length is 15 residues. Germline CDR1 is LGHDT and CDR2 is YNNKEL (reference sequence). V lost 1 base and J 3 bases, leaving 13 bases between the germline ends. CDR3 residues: CASSQVPKGGYEQYF. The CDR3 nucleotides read TGTGCCAGCAGCCAAGTTCCGAAAGGGGGCTACGAGCAGTACTTC.

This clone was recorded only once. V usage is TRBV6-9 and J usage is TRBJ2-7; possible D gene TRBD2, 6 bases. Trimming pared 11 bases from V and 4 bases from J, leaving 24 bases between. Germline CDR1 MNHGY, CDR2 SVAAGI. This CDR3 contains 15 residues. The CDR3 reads CAGGGPFLKVYEQYF. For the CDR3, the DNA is TGTGCCGGGGGAGGTCCTTTTTTGAAGGTATACGAGCAGTACTTC.

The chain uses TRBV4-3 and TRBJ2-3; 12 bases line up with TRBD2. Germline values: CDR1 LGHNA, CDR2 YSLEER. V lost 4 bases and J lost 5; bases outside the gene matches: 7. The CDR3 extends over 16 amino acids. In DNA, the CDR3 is TGCGCCAGCAGCCCCAGACTAGCGGGGGAGGGAGATACGCAGTATTTT. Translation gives CASSPRLAGEGDTQYF.

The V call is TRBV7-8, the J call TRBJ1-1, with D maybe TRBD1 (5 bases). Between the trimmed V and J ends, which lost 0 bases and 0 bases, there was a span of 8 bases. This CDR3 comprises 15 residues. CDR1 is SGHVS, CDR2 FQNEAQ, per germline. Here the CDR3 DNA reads TGTGCCAGCAGCTTAGCGCGGGGGGTGAACACTGAAGCTTTCTTT. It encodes CASSLARGVNTEAFF.

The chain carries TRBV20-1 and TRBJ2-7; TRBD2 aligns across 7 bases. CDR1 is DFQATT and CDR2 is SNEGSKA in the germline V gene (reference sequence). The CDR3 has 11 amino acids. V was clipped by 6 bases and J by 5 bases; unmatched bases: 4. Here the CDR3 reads CSARLAHEQYF. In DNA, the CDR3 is TGCAGTGCGAGACTAGCCCACGAGCAGTACTTC.

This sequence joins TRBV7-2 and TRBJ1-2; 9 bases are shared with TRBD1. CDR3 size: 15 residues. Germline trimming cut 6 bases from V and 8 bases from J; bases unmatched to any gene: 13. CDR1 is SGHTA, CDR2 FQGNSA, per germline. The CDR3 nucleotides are TGTGCCAGCAGTACCGGGACAGGGACTGTTTGGGGCTACACCTTC. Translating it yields CASSTGTGTVWGYTF.

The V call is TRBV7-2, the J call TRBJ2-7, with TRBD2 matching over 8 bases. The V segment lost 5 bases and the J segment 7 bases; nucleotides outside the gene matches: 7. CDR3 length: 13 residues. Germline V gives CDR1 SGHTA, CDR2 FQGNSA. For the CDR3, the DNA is TGTGCCAGCAGCCCGGGGACTAGGCGGGAGCAGTACTTC. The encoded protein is CASSPGTRREQYF. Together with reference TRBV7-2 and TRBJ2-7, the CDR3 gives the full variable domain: GAGVSQSPSNKVTEKGKDVELRCDPISGHTALYWYRQSLGQGLEFLIYFQGNSAPDKSGLPSDRFSAERTGGSVSTLTIQRTQQEDSAVYLCASSPGTRREQYFGPGTRLTVT.

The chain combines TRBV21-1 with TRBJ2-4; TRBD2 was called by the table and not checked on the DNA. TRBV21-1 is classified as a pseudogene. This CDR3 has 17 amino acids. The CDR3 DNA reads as TGTGCCAGCAGCCGTCGGGAGGGAGGGGGGATAGAAAACATTCAGTACTTC. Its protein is CASSRREGGGIENIQYF.

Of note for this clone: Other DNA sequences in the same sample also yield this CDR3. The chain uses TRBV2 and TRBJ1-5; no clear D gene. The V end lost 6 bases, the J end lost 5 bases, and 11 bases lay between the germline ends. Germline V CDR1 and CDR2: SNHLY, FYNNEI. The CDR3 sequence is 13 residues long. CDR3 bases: TGTGCCAGCAGCGGTACCGGGGATCAGCCCCAGCATTTT. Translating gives CASSGTGDQPQHF.

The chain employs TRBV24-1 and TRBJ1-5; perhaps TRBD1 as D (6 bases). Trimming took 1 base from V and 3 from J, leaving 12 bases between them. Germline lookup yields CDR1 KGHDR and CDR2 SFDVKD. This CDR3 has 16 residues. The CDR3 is CATSDLGRGVNQPQHF. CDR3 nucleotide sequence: TGTGCCACCAGTGATTTAGGCAGGGGAGTCAATCAGCCCCAGCATTTT.

CDR3 residues: CASSSIPGQQETQYF. CDR3 sequence (DNA): TGCGCCAGCAGCTCAATACCGGGACAGCAAGAGACCCAGTACTTC. The V gene is TRBV5-1, the J gene TRBJ2-5, with 7 bases lining up with TRBD1. The junction had 7 bases not matched to a gene; V was cut back by 3 bases and J by 2 bases. This CDR3 has 15 residues. Germline assignment: CDR1 SGHRS and CDR2 YFSETQ.

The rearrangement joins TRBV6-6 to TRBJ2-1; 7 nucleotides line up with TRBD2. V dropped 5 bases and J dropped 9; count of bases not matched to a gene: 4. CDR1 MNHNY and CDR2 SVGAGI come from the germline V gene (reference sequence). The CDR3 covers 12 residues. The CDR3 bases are TGTGCCAGCAGTCCCGTAGCGGGTGAGCAGTTCTTC. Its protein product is CASSPVAGEQFF.

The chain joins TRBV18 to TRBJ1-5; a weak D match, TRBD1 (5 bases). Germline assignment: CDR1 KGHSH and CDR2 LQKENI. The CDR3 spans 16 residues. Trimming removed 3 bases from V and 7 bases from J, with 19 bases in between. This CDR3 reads CASSPDLRGPGQPQHF. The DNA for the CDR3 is TGTGCCAGCTCACCTGATTTGCGGGGCCCCGGACAGCCCCAGCATTTT.